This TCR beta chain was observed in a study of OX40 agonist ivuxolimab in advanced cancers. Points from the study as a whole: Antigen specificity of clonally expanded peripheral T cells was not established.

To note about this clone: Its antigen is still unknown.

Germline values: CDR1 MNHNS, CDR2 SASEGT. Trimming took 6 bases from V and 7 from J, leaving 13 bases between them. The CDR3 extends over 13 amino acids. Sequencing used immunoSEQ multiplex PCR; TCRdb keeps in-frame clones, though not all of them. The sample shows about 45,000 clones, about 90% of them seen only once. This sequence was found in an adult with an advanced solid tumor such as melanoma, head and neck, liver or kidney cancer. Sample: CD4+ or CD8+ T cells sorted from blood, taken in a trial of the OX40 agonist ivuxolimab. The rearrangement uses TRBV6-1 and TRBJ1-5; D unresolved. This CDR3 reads CASRWVWSQPQHF. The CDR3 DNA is TGTGCCAGCAGGTGGGTATGGAGCCAGCCCCAGCATTTT.